This entry concerns a single T cell receptor beta chain. The data belong to a study of blood T cell repertoires in COVID-19. Germline CDR1 and CDR2: SGHAT and FQNNGV. The CDR3 consists of 16 residues. The V gene end was trimmed by 8 bases and the J gene end by 2 bases; junction bases not matched to a gene: 15. Assay used: immunoSEQ multiplex PCR; TCRdb lists only in-frame clones, some missing. This table holds tens of thousands of clones, under 90% found once. The J gene is TRBJ2-7, the V gene TRBV11-2, with TRBD1 matching over 7 bases. The material sequenced was peripheral blood. The clonotype originates from a human donor in a cohort sampled during active COVID-19. The CDR3, as DNA: TGTGCCAGCGACGACAGGGCGTGGGGGAGCACCTACGAGCAGTACTTC. Its translation: CASDDRAWGSTYEQYF. The full variable domain, rest sourced from reference TRBV11-2 and TRBJ2-7, is EAGVAQSPRYKIIEKRQSVAFWCNPISGHATLYWYQQILGQGPKLLIQFQNNGVVDDSQLPKDRFSAERLKGVDSTLKIQPAKLEDSAVYLCASDDRAWGSTYEQYFGPGTRLTVT.